This TCR beta chain was captured by sequencing in a study of post-analysis software for immune sequencing data (dated by TCRdb to about 2015). At the level of the whole study: The recorded disease courses included relapsing-remitting, secondary progressive and progressive-relapsing multiple sclerosis, and some patients had no subtype annotation. The multiple sclerosis patient repertoires were compared with ten to eleven previously published healthy control repertoires from donors aged 6 to 25 years. A subset of samples was prepared in parallel using single-end sample barcoding, then pooled and co-amplified after Illumina adapter ligation. Summary of the overall study and its limitations: The control group was slightly older than the multiple sclerosis patient group. Direct clustering with F measure revealed strong co-clustering of samples prepared in the same batch, which led to a batch-effect correction. Significantly lower normalized Chao1 diversity was found in multiple sclerosis patients than in controls, suggesting substantial peripheral T-cell clonal expansion. Significantly higher frequencies in patients than in controls were found for roughly five TRBV segments, including TRBV5-6, TRBV5-1 and TRBV20-1.

The sample holds a few counts of this clonotype. Its antigen is not yet known. Within one base of it there is no much larger clone, and no base qualities were kept. To demonstrate the VDJtools post-analysis software, the study profiled TCR beta repertoires from the peripheral blood of about 13 young patients with multiple sclerosis. The patients with multiple sclerosis were children and adolescents between roughly 6 and 17 years of age. Based on the germline V gene (reference sequence), the CDR1 and CDR2 sequences are DFQATT and SNEGSKA. The CDR3, from cysteine to phenylalanine, totals 14 residues. Solely the CDR3 DNA is kept, with 42 bases framed from the first base. The library was generated by PCR. TCRdb lists the instrument as Illumina HiSeq 2500. To reduce PCR and sequencing biases, unique molecular identifiers were incorporated into the TCR beta cDNA libraries. Every 1 to 10 million input T cells yielded approximately 500,000 cDNA molecules, meaning each molecule approximated one T cell. Patient libraries were prepared and sequenced with the same protocol used for the earlier healthy control dataset. Samples belonging to the same batch were prepared together, multiplexed and sequenced on a shared HiSeq lane. The authors' pipeline ran thus. MIGEC was used to process the raw barcoded reads, and molecular identifier groups with only a single read were discarded before consensus assembly and CDR3 extraction. VDJtools was used for post-analysis of the clonotype tables, and diversity was normalized by down-sampling every dataset to the size of the smallest sample. Repertoire overlap clustering matched CDR3 amino acid but not nucleotide sequences to correct batch-related cross-sample contamination. TCRdb trimmed the raw reads at Q25, called clones with MiXCR and kept productive beta chains. Identical CDR3 protein sequences are pooled into one entry, listed with their most common genes and DNA. TCRdb's processing, not the study's, gives the V and J calls here. A total of 550,000 to 700,000 distinct CDR3 sequences appear in this sample, 44% of them only once. The ten largest account for under 2% of the sample.

Material: blood. This clonotype was obtained from a girl aged 10 to 17 with multiple sclerosis. The rearranged segments are TRBV20-1 and TRBJ2-5; 8 bases in the middle match TRBD1. The DNA end favors TRBJ2-7, so the J call may be wrong. This receptor carries the CDR3 CSARGGQGIHEQYF. The bases are TGCAGTGCTCGGGGAGGACAGGGTATCCACGAGCAGTACTTC.